The sequence of this T cell receptor beta chain was determined in a study of T cell responses to AZD1222 COVID-19 vaccine. Looking at the study overall: Analysis merged second doses at about 4 or about 12 weeks. Study findings and constraints: Vaccine-related CD4 TCRs covered spike, predominating at 160-218 and 743-854. Clonal diversity was possibly underestimated, and white British individuals and females predominated among donors.

In the case of this clone: The antigen is undetermined.

Clones were read by immunoSEQ multiplex PCR, and TCRdb kept only the in-frame ones, dropping some. The sample shows tens of thousands of clones, about 90% of them seen only once. The CDR3 is 13 amino acids. V was shortened by 2 bases and J by 1 base, with 5 bases between the two germline ends. Germline CDR1 MGHRA, CDR2 YSYEKL. The chain joins TRBV4-1 to TRBJ1-1; D uncertain. The material was peripheral blood, obtained on day 0 of AZD1222 vaccination. The TCR originated in an adult in good health. CDR3: CASSQRSNTEAFF. Here the CDR3 DNA reads TGCGCCAGCAGCCAAAGGTCGAACACTGAAGCTTTCTTT.